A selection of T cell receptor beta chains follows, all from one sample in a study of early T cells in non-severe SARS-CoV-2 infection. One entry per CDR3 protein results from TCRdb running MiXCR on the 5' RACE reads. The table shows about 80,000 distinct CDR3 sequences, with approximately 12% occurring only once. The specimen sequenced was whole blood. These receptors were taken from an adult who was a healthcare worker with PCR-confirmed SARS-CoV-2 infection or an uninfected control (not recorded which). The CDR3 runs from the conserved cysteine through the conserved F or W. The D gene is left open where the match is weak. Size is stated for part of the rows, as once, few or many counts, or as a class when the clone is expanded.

cdr3_aa: CSVERQGIDTQYF
cdr3_nt: TGCAGCGTTGAACGCCAGGGGATTGATACGCAGTATTTT
d_call: NA
v_call: TRBV29-1
cdr3_length: 13
j_call: TRBJ2-3
clone_size: many

cdr3_aa: CASSLVSGRPAREQYF
cdr3_nt: TGTGCCAGCAGCTTGGTTAGCGGGAGGCCTGCCCGGGAGCAGTACTTC
d_call: TRBD2
v_call: TRBV5-4
cdr3_length: 16
j_call: TRBJ2-7
clone_size: NA

cdr3_aa: CASKGRGLTRYNEQFF
cdr3_nt: TGTGCCAGCAAGGGACGGGGGCTGACCAGATACAATGAGCAGTTCTTC
d_call: NA
v_call: TRBV12-3/TRBV12-4
cdr3_length: 16
j_call: TRBJ2-1
clone_size: many

cdr3_aa: CASSPGGGGWYEQYF
cdr3_nt: TGTGCCAGCAGTCCCGGAGGGGGGGGCTGGTACGAGCAGTACTTC
d_call: NA
v_call: TRBV12-3/TRBV12-4
cdr3_length: 15
j_call: TRBJ2-7
clone_size: few

cdr3_aa: CSARGLAGGIYNEQFF
cdr3_nt: TGCAGTGCTAGGGGCCTAGCGGGAGGCATCTACAATGAGCAGTTCTTC
d_call: TRBD2
v_call: TRBV20-1
cdr3_length: 16
j_call: TRBJ2-1
clone_size: many

cdr3_aa: CASSRFPGLGDGIYTDTQYF
cdr3_nt: TGTGCCAGCAGCCGCTTCCCGGGACTAGGCGACGGAATCTACACAGATACGCAGTATTTT
d_call: TRBD2
v_call: TRBV14
cdr3_length: 20
j_call: TRBJ2-3
clone_size: NA

cdr3_aa: CAWSVTSGRPLGQYF
cdr3_nt: TGTGCCTGGAGTGTCACTAGCGGGAGGCCCTTGGGGCAGTACTTC
d_call: TRBD2
v_call: TRBV30
cdr3_length: 15
j_call: TRBJ2-7
clone_size: many

cdr3_aa: CASRAGLAGSNTGELFF
cdr3_nt: TGCGCCAGCCGTGCAGGACTAGCGGGATCGAACACCGGGGAGCTGTTTTTT
d_call: TRBD2
v_call: TRBV10-2
cdr3_length: 17
j_call: TRBJ2-2
clone_size: many

cdr3_aa: CASRVRTGELFF
cdr3_nt: TGTGCCAGCAGAGTCCGCACCGGGGAGCTGTTTTTT
d_call: NA
v_call: TRBV12-3/TRBV12-4
cdr3_length: 12
j_call: TRBJ2-2
clone_size: NA

cdr3_aa: CASSPPGLKNTEVFF
cdr3_nt: TGTGCCAGCTCACCCCCAGGATTAAAGAACACTGAAGTTTTCTTT
d_call: NA
v_call: TRBV18
cdr3_length: 15
j_call: TRBJ1-1
clone_size: NA

cdr3_aa: CASSIDFPRGYSNQPQHF
cdr3_nt: TGTGCCAGTAGTATAGATTTCCCTCGGGGGTATAGCAATCAGCCCCAGCATTTT
d_call: NA
v_call: TRBV19
cdr3_length: 18
j_call: TRBJ1-5
clone_size: NA